This T cell receptor (beta chain) was profiled in a study of blood T cells in healthy people across ages. General observations from the study: Unsorted PBMCs ruled out conclusive naive versus antigen-experienced comparison. Age advanced and TCR beta diversity per million T cells fell, roughly linearly. It was held that diversity estimates obtained from one million T cells represented underestimates.

A sample-barcoded 5' primer and a J-beta primer mix were used in a second PCR of about 7 to 11 cycles. Tags on each cDNA molecule came from a template-switch adaptor with 12 random nucleotides. TCRdb itself ran the 5' RACE reads through MiXCR, one entry per CDR3 protein. The repertoire includes almost 800,000 distinct CDR3 sequences, 55% to 75% of them detected once, and roughly 20% sits in the top ten. Turning to this clonotype: What it binds is not known.

The CDR3 runs 15 residues. CDR1 is DFQATT and CDR2 is SNEGSKA in the germline V gene (reference sequence). The V gene lost 0 bases and the J gene lost 4 bases, with 14 bases spanning the gap. The sample was blood. V usage is TRBV20-1 and J usage is TRBJ2-3; D perhaps matches TRBD2 (6 bases). This TCR came from a man under 40 in good health. CDR3 in DNA: TGCAGTGCTAGAGATCGGGGGAGCAGGGCAGATACGCAGTATTTT. Residues: CSARDRGSRADTQYF.